This T cell receptor beta chain was sequenced for a study of vaccination and CD4 T cells after COVID-19. Treatment here: roughly nine-day PBMC culture with coronavirus spike peptide pools or control peptides (ViraFEST assay). CD4+ T lymphocytes from the unexposed donor were collected before the COVID-19 pandemic (2011-2018). The Oncomine TCR Beta short-read assay generated sequence data from the DNA of cultured CD4+ T cells. TCRdb re-analysed the PCR reads in MiXCR, keeping a single row per CDR3 protein. The sample lists approximately 7,600 distinct CDR3 sequences, 50% seen once, with 24% in the top ten. As regards this clonotype: Its specificity is unknown.

This receptor was obtained from a human donor in good health. The sequencing input was CD4+ T cells from blood, cultured in vitro.

The CDR3: CSANGGGIDTQYF. In DNA form, the CDR3 reads TGCAGTGCTAATGGGGGAGGGATAGATACGCAGTATTTT. V gene TRBV20-1 combines with J gene TRBJ2-3, with TRBD2 matching 7 bases. This CDR3 is 13 amino acids long. Germline CDR1 and CDR2: DFQATT and SNEGSKA (reference sequence). Trimming at V came to 4 bases and at J to 5 bases, leaving 6 bases not matched to a gene.